The 7 T cell receptor beta chains given below trace back to one sample, sequenced in a study of blood T cell repertoires in COVID-19. Sequencing was performed with immunoSEQ multiplex PCR; in TCRdb, only in-frame clones are kept and a portion is missing. The sample holds 140,000 or so clones, approximately 85% seen once. The sample taken for sequencing was peripheral blood. The source is a man between 65 and 80 years old with acute or convalescent COVID-19.

This clone has a single count. V usage is TRBV7-2 and J usage is TRBJ2-1, with 9 bases that match TRBD1. Germline trimming cut 5 bases from V and 4 bases from J; bases unmatched to any gene: 6. Germline V gives CDR1 SGHTA, CDR2 FQGNSA. The CDR3 has 15 amino acids. CDR3 DNA: TGTGCCAGCAGCCCTGGACAGGGGCTATACAATGAGCAGTTCTTC. It specifies CASSPGQGLYNEQFF.

The chain combines TRBV7-9 with TRBJ1-1; no clear D gene. Germline V gene lookup returns CDR1 SEHNR and CDR2 FQNEAQ (reference sequence). CDR3 size: 14 residues. V shed 3 bases and J shed 0 bases, with 8 bases lying between them. CDR3 DNA: TGTGCCAGCAGCTTGCACAGCTTGAACACTGAAGCTTTCTTT. Translation: CASSLHSLNTEAFF.

The chain combines TRBV6-6 with TRBJ1-1; TRBD1 is a possible D gene (6 bases). Germline CDR1 reads MNHNY; CDR2 reads SVGAGI (reference sequence). There are 16 residues in the CDR3. Trimming stripped 8 bases from V and 2 bases from J, with 21 bases between. The CDR3 region is CASASLRGSLNTEAFF. The CDR3, as DNA: TGTGCCAGCGCCTCCCTCAGGGGCAGCTTAAACACTGAAGCTTTCTTT.

The rearrangement links TRBV3-1 (or the pseudogene TRBV3-2) to TRBJ2-7; 7 bases map to TRBD1. The V segment lost 4 bases and the J segment 4 bases; nucleotides outside the gene matches: 4. Germline-derived CDR1 and CDR2 are LGHDT and YNNKEL (reference sequence). This CDR3 region has 13 residues. CDR3 DNA sequence: TGTGCCAGCAGCCTTTGGGACAGATACGAGCAGTACTTC. This codes for CASSLWDRYEQYF.

The V call is TRBV3-1 (or the pseudogene TRBV3-2), the J call TRBJ1-6, with D possibly TRBD1 on 6 matching bases. The ends were cut back, 0 bases at V and 7 bases at J, with 13 bases in the middle. This CDR3 is 16 amino acids long. CDR1 and CDR2 (germline): LGHDT, YNNKEL (reference sequence). The DNA for the CDR3 is TGTGCCAGCAGCCAAGATAGAGGGACATGGAATTCACCCCTCCACTTT. Translating it yields CASSQDRGTWNSPLHF.

This clone came up once. V and J are TRBV3-1 (or the pseudogene TRBV3-2) and TRBJ1-3, with D unresolved. CDR3 length equals 15 residues. The V gene lost 0 bases and the J gene lost 0 bases, with 6 bases spanning the gap. The germline gives CDR1 LGHDT, CDR2 YNNKEL (reference sequence). Here the CDR3 reads CASSQDRSSGNTIYF. DNA for the CDR3: TGTGCCAGCAGCCAAGACAGAAGCTCTGGAAACACCATATATTTT.

The rearrangement joins TRBV18 to TRBJ2-3; no reliable D call. Between the trimmed V and J ends, which lost 2 bases and 0 bases, there was a span of 15 bases. The CDR3 has 17 amino acids. CDR1 and CDR2 from the germline V gene are KGHSH and LQKENI. CDR3 DNA: TGTGCCAGCTCACCAAGACCCCCGGGTGCTAGCACAGATACGCAGTATTTT. Translated, it gives CASSPRPPGASTDTQYF.